This TCR beta chain was found in a study of T cell clonotyping in hematopoietic cell transplantation. Looking at the study overall: Pretransplant recipient samples were taken after cytoreduction.

General study findings and limits: Broader posttransplant TCR repertoire diversity was predicted by graft donor and pretransplant recipient Inverse Simpson Index values.

This CDR3 is built from 11 residues. The V end lost 6 bases, the J end lost 8 bases, and 7 bases lay between the germline ends. CDR1 is MDHEN and CDR2 is SYDVKM in the germline V gene. About this clone: The antigen is undetermined.

The protocol was immunoSEQ multiplex PCR, while the TCRdb copy is restricted to in-frame clones and leaves out a portion. The table records roughly 45,000 clones, 65% to 90% of them present only once. Specified time point: recipient sample about 28 days before transplant, after cytoreduction. Here the sequenced sample was peripheral blood mononuclear cells, taken before stem cell transplant. This receptor was identified in a man aged 60 to 75 with biphenotypic leukemia. Some clones in this sample may be carry-over from other donors' samples. The rearrangement joins TRBV28 to TRBJ1-4; no clear D gene. The DNA for the CDR3 is TGTGCCAGCAGACAGAGAGAAAAACTGTTTTTT. Its protein product is CASRQREKLFF.